This is a list of T cell receptor beta chains from one sample in a study of blood T cell repertoires in COVID-19. Generated by immunoSEQ multiplex PCR, the TCRdb table keeps only in-frame clones and is missing some. Of a few hundred thousand clones listed, 75% to 90% were seen once; the top ten hold about 4%. The sequenced sample was PBMCs or T cells enriched from blood (not recorded which). Source of these receptors: a woman aged 30 to 39 who had been exposed to COVID-19. The CDR3 runs from the conserved cysteine through the conserved F or W. D genes are given only for firm matches.

d_gene	j_gene	v_gene	CDR3aa	CDR3nt
TRBD2	TRBJ2-2	TRBV4-1	CASSQDGGGNTGELFF	TGCGCCAGCAGCCAAGATGGGGGGGGTAACACCGGGGAGCTGTTTTTT
TRBD2	TRBJ2-7	TRBV5-4	CASRAGTSGYEQYF	TGTGCCAGCAGGGCCGGGACTAGTGGGTACGAGCAGTACTTC
.	TRBJ1-5	TRBV30	CAWSVGGGQPQHF	TGTGCCTGGAGTGTTGGGGGCGGTCAGCCCCAGCATTTT
TRBD1	TRBJ1-2	TRBV12-3/TRBV12-4	CASSLADRSGYTF	TGTGCCAGCAGTTTAGCGGACAGGTCGGGCTACACCTTC
.	TRBJ2-7	TRBV4-2	CASSQSLGGQGYEQYF	TGTGCCAGCAGCCAATCACTCGGGGGGCAAGGCTACGAGCAGTACTTC
TRBD1	TRBJ1-1	TRBV19	CASSTGQGGNTEAFF	TGTGCCAGTAGCACCGGACAGGGCGGTAACACTGAAGCTTTCTTT
.	TRBJ2-5	TRBV3-1/TRBV3-2	CASSQVQGSKETQYF	TGTGCCAGCAGCCAAGTTCAGGGGTCGAAGGAGACCCAGTACTTC
.	TRBJ1-2	TRBV30	CAWSEQLANYGYTF	TGTGCCTGGAGTGAACAGTTAGCTAACTATGGCTACACCTTC
.	TRBJ1-2	TRBV5-6	CASSLIWTGTLFYGYTF	TGTGCCAGCAGCCTAATTTGGACCGGGACTCTCTTTTATGGCTACACCTTC
.	TRBJ1-1	TRBV27	CASSFGGWTEAFF	TGTGCCAGCAGTTTCGGGGGGTGGACTGAAGCTTTCTTT
.	TRBJ2-3	TRBV27	CASRIRQATSTDTQYF	TGTGCCAGCAGGATAAGACAGGCCACTAGCACAGATACGCAGTATTTT
.	TRBJ2-7	TRBV6-5	CASSKSSLGYEQYF	TGTGCCAGCAGTAAGTCTAGCTTGGGCTACGAGCAGTACTTC
TRBD2	TRBJ2-2	TRBV29-1	CSGLAHNTGELFF	TGCAGCGGACTAGCGCATAACACCGGGGAGCTGTTTTTT
.	TRBJ2-3	TRBV3-1/TRBV3-2	CASSHRSDNPTDTQYF	TGTGCCAGCAGCCATAGGTCAGACAACCCCACAGATACGCAGTATTTT
.	TRBJ2-1	TRBV6-5	CASSYSSGHNEQFF	TGTGCCAGCAGTTACTCCAGCGGACACAATGAGCAGTTCTTC